This T cell receptor beta chain was found in a study of blood T cell repertoires in COVID-19. For the study at large: Sources were T cells, B-cell-depleted T cells, or PBMCs; the material itself was cDNA or gDNA.

Assignments of participants to cohorts depended upon their own reported clinical history. Per the study methods: Estimation of nucleated cell counts was performed using reference gene primer amplification. Data came from immunoSEQ multiplex PCR; TCRdb stores just in-frame clones and leaves some out. V, J and clone size were drawn from that table, and D and trimming were deduced from the DNA. The sample carries roughly 240,000 clones, 87% recorded once. The clonotype was recovered from a woman aged 30 to 39 with acute COVID-19. The specimen sequenced was PBMCs or T cells enriched from blood (not recorded which).

The CDR3 nucleotides are TGTGCCAGCAGTGGGACAAATCAGCCCCAGCATTTT. The encoded protein is CASSGTNQPQHF. The genes are TRBV2 and TRBJ1-5; a possible D gene is TRBD1 (5 bases). CDR1 is SNHLY, CDR2 FYNNEI, per germline. Between the trimmed V and J ends, which lost 4 bases and 4 bases, there was a span of 5 bases. CDR3 length equals 12 residues.